The entry that follows covers one T cell receptor (beta chain) sequence. This sample is drawn from a study of blood T cells in healthy people across ages. The germline V gene encodes CDR1 MNHEY and CDR2 SMNVEV (reference sequence). Trimming took 4 bases from V and 5 from J, leaving 12 bases between them. This CDR3 is built from 14 residues. A J-beta primer mix and a sample-barcoded 5' primer were used in a second PCR of about 7 to 12 cycles. TCRdb reprocessed the 5' RACE reads via MiXCR and lists one record per CDR3 protein. Here the sample spans about 1 million distinct CDR3 sequences, 35% to 55% being singletons.

The receptor comes from a woman aged 55-75 years in good health. Sequenced sample: blood. The rearrangement uses TRBV27 and TRBJ1-5; D is uncertain. DNA for the CDR3: TGTGCCAGCAGTTCGTCCCGCCCGGATCAGCCCCAGCATTTT. Translating gives CASSSSRPDQPQHF.